Shown below are 2 T cell receptor beta chains from a single sample sequenced in a study of glioma-infiltrating T cells after dendritic cell vaccination. Time point defined: after dendritic cell vaccination, including at tumor progression/relapse. Clones were sequenced by immunoSEQ multiplex PCR, and TCRdb holds only the in-frame ones, with some missing. The data contain more than 95,000 clones, approximately 84% of them singletons. The starting material was blood, obtained after dendritic cell vaccination. These receptors all come from a human donor with glioblastoma.

The rearrangement uses TRBV7-6 and TRBJ2-1, with 11 bases identical to TRBD2. The CDR3 length is 16 residues. The J segment lost 2 bases and the V segment lost 4 bases, leaving 4 bases of the junction unmatched. From germline, CDR1 is SGHVS and CDR2 FNYEAQ. The CDR3 sequence: CASSSGTSGTYNEQFF. The CDR3 bases are TGTGCCAGCAGCTCCGGGACTAGCGGCACCTACAATGAGCAGTTCTTC.

This chain links TRBV5-1 with TRBJ1-2, with D perhaps matching TRBD1 (5 bases). The germline V gene encodes CDR1 SGHRS and CDR2 YFSETQ. The germline V and J ends were trimmed by 4 bases and 0 bases, with 13 bases remaining between them. This CDR3 spans 15 amino acids. In DNA form, the CDR3 reads TGCGCCAGCAGCGCAACGGGACTCTCTAACTATGGCTACACCTTC. This translates into CASSATGLSNYGYTF.